This TCR beta chain was profiled in a study of blood T cell repertoires in COVID-19. Study-level information: The samples span acute and convalescent COVID-19 from the United States, Italy and Spain. The analysed material was cDNA or gDNA that came from T cells, B-cell-depleted T cells, or PBMCs.

V shed 7 bases, J shed 4 bases, and the junction held 6 bases outside the gene matches. The CDR3 runs to 13 residues. Germline loops: CDR1 MDHEN, CDR2 SYDVKM. In the study's own analysis: By means of reference gene primer amplification, nucleated cell counts were estimated. The data were produced by immunoSEQ multiplex PCR, yet TCRdb's version contains in-frame clones alone and is incomplete. The D gene and trimming were derived from the DNA, and the V and J assignments and clone size from that table. Here the sample spans 60,000 to 75,000 clones, around 87% being singletons. The chain couples TRBV28 to TRBJ1-2; 7 positions match TRBD1. The TCR sequence derives from a man over 45 with active COVID-19. The sequenced material came from peripheral blood. This chain's CDR3 is CASTDRSTYGYTF. The CDR3 nucleotides read TGTGCCAGCACGGACAGGTCCACCTATGGCTACACCTTC.